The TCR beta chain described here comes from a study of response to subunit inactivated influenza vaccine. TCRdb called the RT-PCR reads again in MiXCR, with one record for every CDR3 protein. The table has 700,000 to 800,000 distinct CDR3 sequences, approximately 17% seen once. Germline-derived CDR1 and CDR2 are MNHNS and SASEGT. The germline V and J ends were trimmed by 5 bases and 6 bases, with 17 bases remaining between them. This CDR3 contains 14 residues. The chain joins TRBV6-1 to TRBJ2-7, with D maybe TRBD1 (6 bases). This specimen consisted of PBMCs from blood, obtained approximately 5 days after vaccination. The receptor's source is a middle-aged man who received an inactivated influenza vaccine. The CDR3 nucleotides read TGTGCCAGCAGTAAGATGGGGGCCAGCACCGAGCAGTACTTC. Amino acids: CASSKMGASTEQYF.